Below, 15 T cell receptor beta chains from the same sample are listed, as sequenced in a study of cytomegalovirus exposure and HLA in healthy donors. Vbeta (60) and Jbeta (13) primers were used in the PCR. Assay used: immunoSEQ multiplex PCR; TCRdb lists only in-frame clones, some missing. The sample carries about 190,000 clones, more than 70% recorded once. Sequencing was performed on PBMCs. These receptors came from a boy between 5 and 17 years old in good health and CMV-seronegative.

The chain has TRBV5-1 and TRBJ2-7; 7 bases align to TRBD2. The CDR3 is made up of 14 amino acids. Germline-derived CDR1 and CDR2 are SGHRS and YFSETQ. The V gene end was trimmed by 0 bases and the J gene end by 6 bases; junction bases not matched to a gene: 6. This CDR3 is CASSLASGMGEQYF. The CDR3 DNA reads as TGCGCCAGCAGCTTGGCTAGCGGAATGGGCGAGCAGTACTTC.

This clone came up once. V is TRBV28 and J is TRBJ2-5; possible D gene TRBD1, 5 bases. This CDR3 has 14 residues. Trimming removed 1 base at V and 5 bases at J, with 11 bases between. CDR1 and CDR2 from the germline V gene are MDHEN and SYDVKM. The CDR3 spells CASSLLGAGETQYF. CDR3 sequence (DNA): TGTGCCAGCAGTTTATTAGGGGCCGGGGAGACCCAGTACTTC.

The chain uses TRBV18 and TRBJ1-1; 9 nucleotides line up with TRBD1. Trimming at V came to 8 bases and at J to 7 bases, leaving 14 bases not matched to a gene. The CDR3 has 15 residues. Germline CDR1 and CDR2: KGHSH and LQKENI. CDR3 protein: CASAGTGQGVGEAFF. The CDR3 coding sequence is TGTGCCAGCGCCGGCACGGGACAGGGTGTAGGTGAAGCTTTCTTT.

CDR3 sequence reads: CASTKSGGVNTEAFF. The CDR3 bases are TGTGCCAGCACCAAATCCGGTGGTGTAAACACTGAAGCTTTCTTT. The rearrangement joins TRBV7-2 to TRBJ1-1; D not certain. CDR3 size: 15 residues. The germline V gene encodes CDR1 SGHTA and CDR2 FQGNSA. The ends were cut back, 7 bases at V and 2 bases at J, with 17 bases in the middle. Based on the CDR3 plus reference TRBV7-2 and TRBJ1-1, the full variable domain is GAGVSQSPSNKVTEKGKDVELRCDPISGHTALYWYRQSLGQGLEFLIYFQGNSAPDKSGLPSDRFSAERTGGSVSTLTIQRTQQEDSAVYLCASTKSGGVNTEAFFGQGTRLTVV.

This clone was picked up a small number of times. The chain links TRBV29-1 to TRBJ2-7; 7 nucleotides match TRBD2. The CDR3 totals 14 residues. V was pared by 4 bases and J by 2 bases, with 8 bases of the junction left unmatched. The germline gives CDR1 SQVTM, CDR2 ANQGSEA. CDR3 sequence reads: CSVVGGVVAYEQYF. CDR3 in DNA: TGCAGCGTTGTGGGGGGGGTCGTTGCCTACGAGCAGTACTTC.

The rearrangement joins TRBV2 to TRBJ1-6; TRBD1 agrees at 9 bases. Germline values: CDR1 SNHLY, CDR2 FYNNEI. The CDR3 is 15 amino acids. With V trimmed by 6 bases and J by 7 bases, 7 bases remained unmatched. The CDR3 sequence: CASRARQGGNSPLHF. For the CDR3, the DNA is TGTGCCAGCAGGGCCCGACAGGGGGGGAATTCACCCCTCCACTTT.

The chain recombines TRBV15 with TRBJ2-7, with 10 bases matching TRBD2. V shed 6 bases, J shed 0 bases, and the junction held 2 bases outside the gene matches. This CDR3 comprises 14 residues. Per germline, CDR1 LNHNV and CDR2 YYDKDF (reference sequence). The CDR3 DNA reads TGTGCCACCAGGGCTAGCGGGAGCTCCTACGAGCAGTACTTC. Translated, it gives CATRASGSSYEQYF.

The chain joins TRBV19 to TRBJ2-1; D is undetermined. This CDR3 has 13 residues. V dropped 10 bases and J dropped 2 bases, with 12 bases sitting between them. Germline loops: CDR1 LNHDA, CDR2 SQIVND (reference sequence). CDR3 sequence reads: CATTGDTYNEQFF. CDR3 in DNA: TGTGCCACCACCGGCGACACCTACAATGAGCAGTTCTTC.

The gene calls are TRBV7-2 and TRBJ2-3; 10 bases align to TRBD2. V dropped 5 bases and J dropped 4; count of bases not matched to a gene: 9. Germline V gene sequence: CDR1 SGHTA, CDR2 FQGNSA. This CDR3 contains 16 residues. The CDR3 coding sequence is TGTGCCAGCAGCAACCGCCCCAGCGGGAGGGCAGATACGCAGTATTTT. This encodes CASSNRPSGRADTQYF.

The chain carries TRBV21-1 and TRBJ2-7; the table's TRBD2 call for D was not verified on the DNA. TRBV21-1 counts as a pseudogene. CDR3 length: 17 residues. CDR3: CASSSPKRGQRVYEQYF. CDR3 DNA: TGTGCCAGCAGCAGTCCCAAGAGGGGCCAGCGGGTTTACGAGCAGTACTTC.

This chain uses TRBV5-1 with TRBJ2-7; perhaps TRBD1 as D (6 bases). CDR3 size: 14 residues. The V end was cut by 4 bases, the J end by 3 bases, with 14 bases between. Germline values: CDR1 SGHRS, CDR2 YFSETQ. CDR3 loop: CASSVSTGNYEQYF. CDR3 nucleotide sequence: TGCGCCAGCAGCGTATCAACAGGGAACTACGAGCAGTACTTC.

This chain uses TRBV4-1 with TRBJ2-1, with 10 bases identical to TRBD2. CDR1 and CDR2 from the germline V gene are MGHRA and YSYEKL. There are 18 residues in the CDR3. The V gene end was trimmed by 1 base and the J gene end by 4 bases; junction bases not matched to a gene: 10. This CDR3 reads CASSQGIDSSGGYNEQFF. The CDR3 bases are TGCGCCAGCAGCCAAGGGATCGATTCTAGCGGGGGTTACAATGAGCAGTTCTTC.

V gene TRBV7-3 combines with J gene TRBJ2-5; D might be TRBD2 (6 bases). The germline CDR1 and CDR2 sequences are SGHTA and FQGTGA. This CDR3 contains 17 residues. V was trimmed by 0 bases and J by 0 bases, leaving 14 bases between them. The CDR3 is CASSLTFPPSDQETQYF. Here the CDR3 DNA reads TGTGCCAGCAGCTTAACGTTCCCCCCTAGCGACCAAGAGACCCAGTACTTC. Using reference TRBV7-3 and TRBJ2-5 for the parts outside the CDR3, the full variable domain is GAGVSQTPSNKVTEKGKYVELRCDPISGHTALYWYRQSLGQGPEFLIYFQGTGAADDSGLPNDRFFAVRPEGSVSTLKIQRTERGDSAVYLCASSLTFPPSDQETQYFGPGTRLLVL.

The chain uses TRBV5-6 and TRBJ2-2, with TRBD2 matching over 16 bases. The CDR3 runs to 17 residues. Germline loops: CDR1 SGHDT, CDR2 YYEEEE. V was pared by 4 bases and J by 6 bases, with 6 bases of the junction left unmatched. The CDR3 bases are TGTGCCAGCAGCCCGGGACTAGCGGGAGGGCCTTCCGGGGAGCTGTTTTTT. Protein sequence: CASSPGLAGGPSGELFF. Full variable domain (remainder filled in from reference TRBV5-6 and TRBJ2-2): DAGVTQSPTHLIKTRGQQVTLRCSPKSGHDTVSWYQQALGQGPQFIFQYYEEEERQRGNFPDRFSGHQFPNYSSELNVNALLLGDSALYLCASSPGLAGGPSGELFFGEGSRLTVL.

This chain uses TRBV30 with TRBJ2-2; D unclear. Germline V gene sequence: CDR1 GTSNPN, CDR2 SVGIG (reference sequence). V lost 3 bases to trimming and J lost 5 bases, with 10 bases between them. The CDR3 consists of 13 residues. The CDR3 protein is CAWRETETGELFF. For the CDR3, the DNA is TGTGCCTGGAGGGAAACGGAGACCGGGGAGCTGTTTTTT.